This T cell receptor (beta chain) was recorded in a study of T cell repertoires in cytomegalovirus infection. As for the study in general: Signatures in public TCR beta sequences pointed to both CMV infection and matching HLA type. Findings and caveats of the study: Predominance within the ex vivo response was attributable to HLA-C-restricted CMV-specific TCR beta clonotypes.

A word on this clonotype: No antigen is known for it.

CDR3 size: 17 residues. With 6 bases clipped from V and 1 base from J, the junction kept 9 bases outside the gene matches. Germline lookup yields CDR1 MNHEY and CDR2 SMNVEV (reference sequence). Using its own MiXCR run on the reads, TCRdb lists one record per CDR3 protein. The sample includes about 740,000 distinct CDR3 sequences, less than 40% of them seen just once. The sequence came from a human donor in good health (CMV status not recorded). Some clones in this sample may be carry-over from other donors' samples. The gene calls are TRBV27 and TRBJ1-5, with 10 bases fitting TRBD1. Source material: PBMCs. CDR3 DNA: TGTGCCAGCAGGCGGGACAGGGGATCACCAAGCAATCAGCCCCAGCATTTT. Translation gives CASRRDRGSPSNQPQHF.